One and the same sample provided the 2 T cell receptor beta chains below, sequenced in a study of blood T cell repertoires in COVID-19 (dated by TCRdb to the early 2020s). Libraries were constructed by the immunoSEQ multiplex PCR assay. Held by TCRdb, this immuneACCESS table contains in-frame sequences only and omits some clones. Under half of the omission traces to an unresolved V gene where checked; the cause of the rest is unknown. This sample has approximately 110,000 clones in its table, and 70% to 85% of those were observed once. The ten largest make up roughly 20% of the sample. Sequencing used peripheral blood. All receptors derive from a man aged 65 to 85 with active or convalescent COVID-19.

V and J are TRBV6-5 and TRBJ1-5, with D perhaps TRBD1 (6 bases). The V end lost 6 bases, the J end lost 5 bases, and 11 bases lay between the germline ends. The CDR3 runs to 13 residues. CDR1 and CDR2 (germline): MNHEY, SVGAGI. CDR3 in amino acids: CASRQGLHQPQHF. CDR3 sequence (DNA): TGTGCCAGCAGACAGGGCCTTCATCAGCCCCAGCATTTT.

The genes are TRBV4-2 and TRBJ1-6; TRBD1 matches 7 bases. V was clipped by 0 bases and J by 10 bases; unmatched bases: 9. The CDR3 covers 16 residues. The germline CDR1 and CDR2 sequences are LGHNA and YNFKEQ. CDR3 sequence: CASSQDRGTVVSPLHF. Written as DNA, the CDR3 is TGTGCCAGCAGCCAAGATCGGGGGACAGTCGTATCACCCCTCCACTTT.